The 22 T cell receptor beta chains reported below all come from one sample, sequenced in a study of cytomegalovirus exposure and HLA in healthy donors. In the PCR, 60 Vbeta and 13 Jbeta primers were used. Produced via immunoSEQ multiplex PCR; TCRdb's table is partial and in-frame only. Among 100,000 or so clones, about 80% were seen once, and the ten largest hold approximately 4.2%. Sequenced input: PBMCs. The source of these receptors is a female donor in good health and CMV-seropositive.

The chain joins TRBV30 to TRBJ1-1; TRBD1 aligns across 7 bases. There are 13 residues in the CDR3. After removal of 7 bases from V and 4 bases from J, the junction contained 9 bases not matched to a gene. Per the germline V gene, CDR1 is GTSNPN and CDR2 is SVGIG (reference sequence). The CDR3, as DNA: TGTGCCTCAACCCGACAGGGAGGCACTGAAGCTTTCTTT. Translated: CASTRQGGTEAFF.

The chain couples TRBV5-1 to TRBJ2-7; TRBD1 is a possible D gene (6 bases). This CDR3 is built from 12 residues. V gave up 0 bases and J gave up 7 bases, with 8 bases separating them. From germline, CDR1 is SGHRS and CDR2 YFSETQ. The CDR3 region is CASSLVGAEQYF. CDR3 DNA: TGCGCCAGCAGCTTGGTGGGGGCGGAGCAGTACTTC.

DNA for the CDR3: TGTGCCAGCAGCCAGAAGATGGTGGCTAGCGGGGGGGCTAGGGATGAGCAGTTCTTC. Translated: CASSQKMVASGGARDEQFF. This rearrangement joins TRBV4-2 to TRBJ2-1, with TRBD2 matching over 12 bases. The CDR3 is made up of 19 amino acids. V was clipped by 3 bases and J by 8 bases; unmatched bases: 17. Germline-derived CDR1 and CDR2 are LGHNA and YNFKEQ.

V is TRBV4-3 and J is TRBJ1-2, with D possibly TRBD1 on 5 matching bases. CDR3 size: 15 residues. Germline-derived CDR1 and CDR2 are LGHNA and YSLEER. V dropped 7 bases and J dropped 6 bases, with 21 bases sitting between them. CDR3 nucleotide sequence: TGCGCCAGCACCCAGGAAGGGGTGAGGCCGGATGGCTACACCTTC. Encoded protein: CASTQEGVRPDGYTF.

The chain combines TRBV7-8 with TRBJ1-1, with 8 bases aligning to TRBD1. This CDR3 spans 14 amino acids. CDR1 and CDR2 from the germline V gene are SGHVS and FQNEAQ. V was clipped by 1 base and J by 7 bases; unmatched bases: 5. The CDR3 coding sequence is TGTGCCAGCAGCTTAGGCAGGGGGCATGATGAAGCTTTCTTT. This sequence encodes CASSLGRGHDEAFF.

The chain uses TRBV30 and TRBJ1-1; 7 bases fit TRBD1. Germline V CDR1 and CDR2: GTSNPN, SVGIG (reference sequence). The CDR3 covers 13 residues. Trimming took 1 base from V and 1 from J; bases not matched to a gene: 0. In nucleotides, the CDR3 is TGTGCCTGGAGTGGACAGGGGAACACTGAAGCTTTCTTT. Protein product: CAWSGQGNTEAFF.

This clone appeared a few times. V and J are TRBV27 and TRBJ1-1; 12 bases agree with TRBD1. The trim removed 6 bases at V and 11 bases at J, leaving 13 bases unmatched. CDR3 length equals 15 residues. The germline V gene encodes CDR1 MNHEY and CDR2 SMNVEV (reference sequence). The CDR3 DNA reads as TGTGCCAGCAGCCCTACGGGACAGGGGGCCAAGGGGGCTTTCTTT. The encoded protein is CASSPTGQGAKGAFF.

J is TRBJ1-5 and V is TRBV4-1; unclear D gene. V was cut by 0 bases and J by 4 bases, with 13 bases left in between. The germline V gene has CDR1 MGHRA and CDR2 YSYEKL. This CDR3 comprises 16 residues. CDR3: CASSQDQVLVNQPQHF. The DNA for the CDR3 is TGCGCCAGCAGCCAAGACCAGGTATTGGTGAATCAGCCCCAGCATTTT.

Here the CDR3 DNA reads TGTGCCAGCAACCGCGGGAATCCTCCTCAGCCCCAGCATTTT. Residues: CASNRGNPPQPQHF. J is TRBJ1-5 and V is TRBV6-6; unclear D gene. Germline-derived CDR1 and CDR2 are MNHNY and SVGAGI (reference sequence). CDR3 size: 14 residues. V lost 7 bases, J lost 6 bases, and 16 bases lay in between.

The chain has TRBV19 and TRBJ1-5; 7 bases agree with TRBD1. Looked up from germline, CDR1 is LNHDA and CDR2 is SQIVND (reference sequence). The V gene end was trimmed by 5 bases and the J gene end by 3 bases; junction bases not matched to a gene: 10. The CDR3 is 16 amino acids. The CDR3 region is CASSVHQGQLNQPQHF. The CDR3 region has the DNA TGTGCCAGTAGTGTCCACCAGGGACAGCTCAATCAGCCCCAGCATTTT. The full variable domain, in which reference TRBV19 and TRBJ1-5 provide the parts outside the CDR3, is DGGITQSPKYLFRKEGQNVTLSCEQNLNHDAMYWYRQDPGQGLRLIYYSQIVNDFQKGDIAEGYSVSREKKESFPLTVTSAQKNPTAFYLCASSVHQGQLNQPQHFGDGTRLSIL.

The chain uses TRBV2 and TRBJ1-2; 10 positions match TRBD1. Losses at the gene ends were 8 bases for V and 8 bases for J; bases not matched to a gene: 8. This CDR3 spans 13 amino acids. Germline values: CDR1 SNHLY, CDR2 FYNNEI. The DNA of the CDR3 is TGTGCCAGCGAATTAGGGACAGGGGTCGGCTACACCTTC. The encoded protein is CASELGTGVGYTF.

In its sample, this clone was seen once. V and J are TRBV29-1 and TRBJ1-1, with TRBD1 matching over 9 bases. This CDR3 has 14 amino acids. V gave up 8 bases and J gave up 4 bases; unmatched junction bases: 11. Looked up from germline, CDR1 is SQVTM and CDR2 is ANQGSEA. CDR3 region: CSSTGGATGTEAFF. The CDR3 nucleotides read TGCAGCTCAACAGGGGGCGCGACCGGCACTGAAGCTTTCTTT. Full variable domain (outside the CDR3, taken from reference TRBV29-1 and TRBJ1-1): SAVISQKPSRDICQRGTSLTIQCQVDSQVTMMFWYRQQPGQSLTLIATANQGSEATYESGFVIDKFPISRPNLTFSTLTVSNMSPEDSSIYLCSSTGGATGTEAFFGQGTRLTVV.

This clone has just a few counts. V and J are TRBV2 and TRBJ2-2; 7 bases agree with TRBD1. CDR1 and CDR2 (germline): SNHLY, FYNNEI. The CDR3 covers 14 residues. The V gene end was trimmed by 4 bases and the J gene end by 3 bases; junction bases not matched to a gene: 2. The CDR3 nucleotides are TGTGCCAGCAGTGGACAGGGATACACCGGGGAGCTGTTTTTT. Translation: CASSGQGYTGELFF.

V and J are TRBV7-2 and TRBJ2-7, with D perhaps TRBD1 (5 bases). The CDR3 length is 14 residues. CDR1 is SGHTA and CDR2 is FQGNSA in the germline V gene. V was clipped by 1 base and J by 0 bases, with 7 bases between them. The chain's CDR3 is CASSLDRSSYEQYF. CDR3 sequence (DNA): TGTGCCAGCAGCTTAGACAGGAGCTCCTACGAGCAGTACTTC.

This clone was counted a single time. The gene calls are TRBV5-4 and TRBJ2-5; a weak D match, TRBD2 (5 bases). CDR1 SGHNT and CDR2 YYREEE come from the germline V gene (reference sequence). The V end lost 4 bases, the J end lost 0 bases, and 7 bases lay between the germline ends. The CDR3 has 13 amino acids. This CDR3 reads CASSPGYQETQYF. The CDR3, as DNA: TGTGCCAGCAGCCCGGGGTACCAAGAGACCCAGTACTTC.

The chain combines TRBV5-1 with TRBJ2-3, with 7 bases fitting TRBD1. Per germline, CDR1 SGHRS and CDR2 YFSETQ. V was pared by 6 bases and J by 6 bases, with 16 bases of the junction left unmatched. There are 16 residues in the CDR3. Here the CDR3 reads CASTKRGGQAEDTQYF. CDR3 bases: TGCGCCAGCACCAAGAGAGGGGGCCAGGCTGAGGATACGCAGTATTTT.

The V gene is TRBV4-1, the J gene TRBJ1-4; TRBD1 aligns across 7 bases. The ends lost 1 base at V and 10 bases at J; junction bases unmatched: 9. The CDR3 length is 15 residues. Germline V gives CDR1 MGHRA, CDR2 YSYEKL. CDR3 bases: TGCGCCAGCAGCCAAGTCTTACAGGGGTACGGAAAACTGTTTTTT. This gives the protein CASSQVLQGYGKLFF.

The chain links TRBV7-9 to TRBJ1-1; perhaps TRBD1 as D (6 bases). Trimming removed 3 bases from V and 6 bases from J, with 11 bases in between. CDR1 SEHNR and CDR2 FQNEAQ come from the germline V gene (reference sequence). The CDR3 is made up of 13 amino acids. CDR3 region: CASSFRQAPEAFF. The CDR3 region has the DNA TGTGCCAGCAGCTTCAGACAGGCCCCTGAAGCTTTCTTT.

This clone was observed a few times. The chain joins TRBV10-3 to TRBJ2-5; the match to TRBD2 covers 12 bases. The CDR3 runs 17 residues. Germline V lookup: CDR1 ENHRY, CDR2 SYGVKD. V was pared by 3 bases and J by 5 bases, with 10 bases of the junction left unmatched. CDR3 nucleotide sequence: TGTGCCATCAGTGAACTAGCGGGAGGCCCGGGCTGGGAGACCCAGTACTTC. Translated, it gives CAISELAGGPGWETQYF.

This clone occurred once. This sequence joins TRBV5-6 and TRBJ2-4, with TRBD1 identical over 7 bases. The germline gives CDR1 SGHDT, CDR2 YYEEEE. J lost 12 bases, V lost 4 bases, and 10 bases had no gene match. This CDR3 comprises 13 residues. The CDR3 DNA follows: TGTGCCAGCAGCCCCGACAGGGTAGGCAGTCAGTACTTC. This gives the protein CASSPDRVGSQYF.

The chain joins TRBV7-2 to TRBJ1-4; possibly TRBD1 for D (6 bases). V was pared by 4 bases and J by 5 bases, with 11 bases between. The CDR3 contains 14 residues. Germline V gene sequence: CDR1 SGHTA, CDR2 FQGNSA. CDR3 amino acids: CASSSTGLNEKLFF. CDR3 DNA: TGTGCCAGCAGCTCTACAGGGTTAAATGAAAAACTGTTTTTT.

This clone appeared a few times. CDR3 DNA sequence: TGTGCCAGCAGCCAAGCTTCCTATCGGTACGAGCAGTACTTC. Its protein product is CASSQASYRYEQYF. The chain recombines TRBV14 with TRBJ2-7; D unclear. The V end was cut by 1 base, the J end by 4 bases, with 11 bases between. The CDR3 is 14 residues long. Germline-derived CDR1 and CDR2 are SGHDN and FVKESK.